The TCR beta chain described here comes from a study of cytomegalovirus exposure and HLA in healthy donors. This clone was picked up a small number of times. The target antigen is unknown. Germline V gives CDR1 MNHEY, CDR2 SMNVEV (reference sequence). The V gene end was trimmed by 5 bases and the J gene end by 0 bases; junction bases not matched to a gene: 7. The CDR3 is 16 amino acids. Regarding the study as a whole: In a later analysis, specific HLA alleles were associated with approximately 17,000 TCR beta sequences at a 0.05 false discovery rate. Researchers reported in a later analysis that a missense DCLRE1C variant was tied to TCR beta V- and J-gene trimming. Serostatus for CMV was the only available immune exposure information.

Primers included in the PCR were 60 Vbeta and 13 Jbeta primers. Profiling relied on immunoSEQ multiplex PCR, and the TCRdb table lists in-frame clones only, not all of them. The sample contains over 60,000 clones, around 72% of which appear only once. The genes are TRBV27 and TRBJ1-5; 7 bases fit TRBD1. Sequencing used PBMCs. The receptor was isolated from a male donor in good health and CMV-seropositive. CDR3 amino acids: CASSQGQEYSNQPQHF. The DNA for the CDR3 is TGTGCCAGCAGTCAAGGACAGGAGTATAGCAATCAGCCCCAGCATTTT.